These T cell receptor beta chains were read from a single sample in a study of T cells in narcolepsy. This table comes from immunoSEQ multiplex PCR, and its TCRdb copy is limited to in-frame clones, with some not included. The sample lists tens of thousands of clones; roughly 77% were seen once. Material for sequencing was memory (CD45RA-) CD4+ T cells from blood. The receptors shown here come from a human donor in good health. Each CDR3 is given with its conserved first and last residue. Fields, in order: D gene, V gene, J gene, clone size, CDR3 DNA, CDR3 protein. The D gene is left open where the match is weak. Not every row has a clone size; where given, it reads once, few, many or a size class.

d_gene: TRBD2
v_gene: TRBV7-2
j_gene: TRBJ2-1
abundance: NA
CDR3nt: TGTGCCAGCAGCTTAGCTTCACTAGCGGCTGACAATGAGCAGTTCTTC
CDR3aa: CASSLASLAADNEQFF

d_gene: NA
v_gene: TRBV1
j_gene: TRBJ2-7
abundance: NA
CDR3nt: TGCACCAGCAGCCAAGGACGATGGCGGGAGTTTATCATCGACGAGCAGTACTTC
CDR3aa: CTSSQGRWREFIIDEQYF

d_gene: NA
v_gene: TRBV29-1
j_gene: TRBJ2-7
abundance: NA
CDR3nt: TGCAGCGTTGAAGAACCTCGTGGGAGCGAGCAGTACTTC
CDR3aa: CSVEEPRGSEQYF

d_gene: NA
v_gene: TRBV10-3
j_gene: TRBJ2-5
abundance: NA
CDR3nt: TGTGCCATCAGTGAGTCGACGGGGGCATTCGCGGGCCAAGAGACCCAGTACTTC
CDR3aa: CAISESTGAFAGQETQYF

d_gene: TRBD1
v_gene: TRBV6-6
j_gene: TRBJ2-7
abundance: NA
CDR3nt: TGTGCCAGCAGCTTAGGACAGGGTCTGATCTTC
CDR3aa: CASSLGQGLIF

d_gene: NA
v_gene: TRBV28
j_gene: TRBJ1-5
abundance: NA
CDR3nt: TGTGCCAGCAGTTCCGGATACAATCAGCCCCAGCATTTT
CDR3aa: CASSSGYNQPQHF

d_gene: TRBD2
v_gene: TRBV10-3
j_gene: TRBJ2-7
abundance: NA
CDR3nt: TGTGCCATCAGTGGTGGTAGCGGGATGGGCGAGCAGTACTTC
CDR3aa: CAISGGSGMGEQYF

d_gene: TRBD1
v_gene: TRBV18
j_gene: TRBJ2-7
abundance: NA
CDR3nt: TGTGCCAGCTCACCCAGGGACAGACTGTACGAGCAGTACTTC
CDR3aa: CASSPRDRLYEQYF

d_gene: TRBD1
v_gene: TRBV5-4
j_gene: TRBJ2-7
abundance: NA
CDR3nt: TGTGCCAGCAGCGCGGACAGGGCACCCTACGAGCAGTACTTC
CDR3aa: CASSADRAPYEQYF

d_gene: TRBD2
v_gene: TRBV5-1
j_gene: TRBJ2-3
abundance: NA
CDR3nt: TGCGCCAGCCACAGCGGGGTAGGCACAGATACGCAGTATTTT
CDR3aa: CASHSGVGTDTQYF

d_gene: TRBD1
v_gene: TRBV10-3
j_gene: TRBJ2-1
abundance: NA
CDR3nt: TGTGCCATCAGTGAGCCGGGACAGAATTCCAATGAGCAGTTCTTC
CDR3aa: CAISEPGQNSNEQFF

d_gene: NA
v_gene: TRBV6-5
j_gene: TRBJ2-5
abundance: NA
CDR3nt: TGTGCCAGCACCCACGGAGAGACCCAGTACTTC
CDR3aa: CASTHGETQYF

d_gene: NA
v_gene: TRBV6-1
j_gene: TRBJ2-1
abundance: few
CDR3nt: TGTGCCAGCAGTGAAGCCCGGGACAATGAGCAGTTCTTC
CDR3aa: CASSEARDNEQFF

d_gene: NA
v_gene: TRBV5-4
j_gene: TRBJ2-7
abundance: once
CDR3nt: TGTGCCAGCAGCTTGGCCGGCGGGCGGTCCTACGAGCAGTACTTC
CDR3aa: CASSLAGGRSYEQYF

d_gene: NA
v_gene: TRBV11-2
j_gene: TRBJ2-3
abundance: NA
CDR3nt: TGTGCCAGCAGCTTAGATAGGGAGTTAGATACGCAGTATTTT
CDR3aa: CASSLDRELDTQYF

d_gene: NA
v_gene: TRBV19
j_gene: TRBJ1-6
abundance: NA
CDR3nt: TGTGCCAGTAGTATTAGAGGGGATGATTCACCCCTCCACTTT
CDR3aa: CASSIRGDDSPLHF

d_gene: NA
v_gene: TRBV9
j_gene: TRBJ1-1
abundance: NA
CDR3nt: TGTGCCAGCAGCCCCGGGTCGCCGAACACTGAAGCTTTCTTT
CDR3aa: CASSPGSPNTEAFF

d_gene: TRBD2
v_gene: TRBV7-9
j_gene: TRBJ2-1
abundance: once
CDR3nt: TGTGCCAGCAGCTTGGGACTAGCCTGGGGTGAGCAGTTCTTC
CDR3aa: CASSLGLAWGEQFF

d_gene: NA
v_gene: TRBV7-8
j_gene: TRBJ2-5
abundance: NA
CDR3nt: TGTGCCAGCAGCTTAAGGCAGGGGGAGACCCAGTACTTC
CDR3aa: CASSLRQGETQYF

d_gene: NA
v_gene: TRBV6-5
j_gene: TRBJ2-7
abundance: NA
CDR3nt: TGTGCCAGCAGCAGGGAGCGTGGAGAGCAGTACTTC
CDR3aa: CASSRERGEQYF

d_gene: TRBD2
v_gene: TRBV4-1
j_gene: TRBJ2-5
abundance: NA
CDR3nt: TGCGCCAGCAGCCAAGATCAGGAGCGGGGGCAGCAAGAGACCCAGTACTTC
CDR3aa: CASSQDQERGQQETQYF

d_gene: NA
v_gene: TRBV6-5
j_gene: TRBJ1-3
abundance: NA
CDR3nt: TGTGCCAGCAGTTACGATGGCCAAACGGGGGGAAACACCATATATTTT
CDR3aa: CASSYDGQTGGNTIYF

d_gene: NA
v_gene: TRBV14
j_gene: TRBJ2-1
abundance: NA
CDR3nt: TGTGCCAGCAGCCAAGATCTCAGGGCCGGAACGTACAACGGGCAGTTCTTC
CDR3aa: CASSQDLRAGTYNGQFF

d_gene: NA
v_gene: TRBV19
j_gene: TRBJ2-5
abundance: NA
CDR3nt: TGTGCCAGTAGTATATCAGGACAGGGGACTAGAAAGACCCAGTACTTC
CDR3aa: CASSISGQGTRKTQYF

d_gene: NA
v_gene: TRBV30
j_gene: TRBJ1-2
abundance: NA
CDR3nt: TGTGCCTGGAGTGGGGTCCAGGGCGCCGGCACCTTC
CDR3aa: CAWSGVQGAGTF

d_gene: TRBD2
v_gene: TRBV6-6
j_gene: TRBJ2-1
abundance: few
CDR3nt: TGTGCCAGCAGCCCACCCTTAGCGGGGGGGCCCGATGAGCAGTTCTTC
CDR3aa: CASSPPLAGGPDEQFF

d_gene: NA
v_gene: TRBV9
j_gene: TRBJ1-1
abundance: NA
CDR3nt: TGTGCCAGCAGCGCCCATCAAATTCTGAACACTGAAGCTTTCTTT
CDR3aa: CASSAHQILNTEAFF

d_gene: NA
v_gene: TRBV28
j_gene: TRBJ1-1
abundance: few
CDR3nt: TGTGCCAGCAGTGAAGTTCCCAATGCGGCTTTCTTT
CDR3aa: CASSEVPNAAFF

d_gene: NA
v_gene: TRBV4-1
j_gene: TRBJ2-1
abundance: few
CDR3nt: TGCGCCAGCAGCCAAAGGTGGCTCGATAACAATGAGCAGTTCTTC
CDR3aa: CASSQRWLDNNEQFF

d_gene: TRBD1
v_gene: TRBV7-9
j_gene: TRBJ2-7
abundance: NA
CDR3nt: TGTGCCAGCAGCTTAGGGGGACAGGACTACGAGCAGTACTTC
CDR3aa: CASSLGGQDYEQYF

d_gene: TRBD2
v_gene: TRBV28
j_gene: TRBJ2-3
abundance: NA
CDR3nt: TGTGCCAGCAGGAAGGGACTAGCGGGAGGACCAGATACGCAGTATTTT
CDR3aa: CASRKGLAGGPDTQYF

d_gene: TRBD1
v_gene: TRBV11-1
j_gene: TRBJ2-3
abundance: few
CDR3nt: TGTGCCAGCAGCTTCGGACAGGTTAGCACAGATACGCAGTATTTT
CDR3aa: CASSFGQVSTDTQYF

d_gene: NA
v_gene: TRBV14
j_gene: TRBJ1-1
abundance: NA
CDR3nt: TGTGCCAGCAGGAGTGGGGGCCGAATCACTGAAGCTTTCTTT
CDR3aa: CASRSGGRITEAFF

d_gene: TRBD2
v_gene: TRBV7-3
j_gene: TRBJ2-1
abundance: NA
CDR3nt: TGTGCCAGCAGCCCAGTTTCGAGAGGGACTACCGACAATGAGCAGTTCTTC
CDR3aa: CASSPVSRGTTDNEQFF

d_gene: TRBD2
v_gene: TRBV6-6
j_gene: TRBJ2-1
abundance: NA
CDR3nt: TGTGCCAGCAGTTACCCTAGCGGGAATCACAATGAGCAGTTCTTC
CDR3aa: CASSYPSGNHNEQFF

d_gene: NA
v_gene: TRBV28
j_gene: TRBJ1-2
abundance: NA
CDR3nt: TGTGCCAGCAGTTTCCCCTTGTCGGATTTTACTAACTATGGCTACACCTTC
CDR3aa: CASSFPLSDFTNYGYTF

d_gene: NA
v_gene: TRBV5-5
j_gene: TRBJ2-1
abundance: NA
CDR3nt: TGTGCCAGCAGCTTGCTAACCTACAATGAGCAGTTCTTC
CDR3aa: CASSLLTYNEQFF

d_gene: NA
v_gene: TRBV21-1
j_gene: TRBJ1-2
abundance: NA
CDR3nt: TGTGCCAGCAGCAAAGTCAGGGATGGCTACACCTTC
CDR3aa: CASSKVRDGYTF

d_gene: NA
v_gene: TRBV6-5
j_gene: TRBJ2-7
abundance: NA
CDR3nt: TGTGCCAGCAGATCTCCGGACCGATCCTACGAGCAGTACTTC
CDR3aa: CASRSPDRSYEQYF

d_gene: NA
v_gene: TRBV2
j_gene: TRBJ2-6
abundance: NA
CDR3nt: TGTGCCAGCAGTGAAGTCAGGATCTCTGGGGCCAACGTCCTGACTTTC
CDR3aa: CASSEVRISGANVLTF